The next 9 T cell receptor beta chains were all read from a single sample in a study of blood T cell repertoires in COVID-19. TCRdb's copy holds only in-frame clones and misses some; the assay was immunoSEQ multiplex PCR. The sample has 60,000 or so clones; 82% are singletons. Sequencing was done on a sample of peripheral blood. The source of these receptors is a human donor in a cohort sampled during active COVID-19.

This chain uses TRBV19 with TRBJ2-5; D is possibly TRBD2 (6 bases). V was cut by 7 bases and J by 4 bases, with 19 bases left in between. Germline V CDR1 and CDR2: LNHDA, SQIVND (reference sequence). CDR3 size: 15 residues. The CDR3 here is CASTPIGGEGETQYF. The CDR3 DNA sequence: TGTGCCAGTACCCCAATCGGGGGAGAGGGAGAGACCCAGTACTTC.

The rearrangement uses TRBV6-1 and TRBJ2-5; possibly TRBD2 for D (6 bases). Deletions cut 2 bases from V and 5 bases from J, with 9 bases between. CDR3 size: 13 residues. Germline V gene lookup returns CDR1 MNHNS and CDR2 SASEGT. CDR3 sequence reads: CASSEWGEETQYF. The CDR3 coding sequence is TGTGCCAGCAGTGAATGGGGGGAGGAGACCCAGTACTTC.

The chain recombines TRBV5-8 with TRBJ2-6; 8 bases match TRBD1. V lost 4 bases and J lost 2; bases outside the gene matches: 14. The germline V gene encodes CDR1 SGHTS and CDR2 YDEGEE. The CDR3 is 19 amino acids. Here the CDR3 DNA reads TGTGCCAGCAGCATCCGGACAGGGCCGCTTATAGCTGGGGCCAACGTCCTGACTTTC. Its translation is CASSIRTGPLIAGANVLTF.

This sequence joins TRBV5-6 and TRBJ2-7; 8 nucleotides match TRBD1. J was trimmed by 2 bases and V by 1 base; bases with no gene match: 5. Germline V gene sequence: CDR1 SGHDT, CDR2 YYEEEE. The CDR3 has 15 residues. This CDR3 reads CASSLYGTGTYEQYF. The CDR3 nucleotides are TGTGCCAGCAGCTTGTACGGGACAGGAACCTACGAGCAGTACTTC.

The chain combines TRBV3-1 (or the pseudogene TRBV3-2) with TRBJ2-1; maybe TRBD1 (6 bases). From germline, CDR1 is LGHDT and CDR2 YNNKEL (reference sequence). The V end lost 1 base, the J end lost 9 bases, and 13 bases lay between the germline ends. The CDR3 has 14 residues. The CDR3 sequence: CASSQGGRGGEQFF. The CDR3 nucleotides read TGTGCCAGCAGCCAAGGGGGCAGGGGCGGTGAGCAGTTCTTC.

The genes are TRBV7-2 and TRBJ2-5, with 10 bases lining up with TRBD2. Germline V gene sequence: CDR1 SGHTA, CDR2 FQGNSA. Germline trimming cut 11 bases from V and 5 bases from J; bases unmatched to any gene: 8. This CDR3 contains 13 residues. The CDR3 DNA is TGTGCCTCTAGCGGGGGATCTGGGGAGACCCAGTACTTC. This codes for CASSGGSGETQYF.

The chain employs TRBV3-1 (or the pseudogene TRBV3-2) and TRBJ1-1; D perhaps matches TRBD1 (5 bases). Germline lookup yields CDR1 LGHDT and CDR2 YNNKEL (reference sequence). V lost 0 bases to trimming and J lost 5 bases, with 13 bases between them. There are 15 residues in the CDR3. The CDR3 protein is CASSQEVGVRTEAFF. The CDR3 bases are TGTGCCAGCAGCCAAGAGGTAGGGGTACGGACTGAAGCTTTCTTT.

J is TRBJ2-2 and V is TRBV6-5; 7 bases match TRBD1. CDR1 MNHEY and CDR2 SVGAGI come from the germline V gene. The ends lost 5 bases at V and 7 bases at J; junction bases unmatched: 7. The CDR3 runs to 14 residues. The CDR3 spells CASSLDRVSGELFF. CDR3 nucleotide sequence: TGTGCCAGCAGTCTCGACAGGGTGAGCGGGGAGCTGTTTTTT.

This clone was recorded once. The rearrangement joins TRBV10-3 to TRBJ1-2; perhaps TRBD1 as D (5 bases). The CDR3 loop spans 14 amino acids. V shed 3 bases and J shed 7 bases, with 15 bases lying between them. Per the germline V gene, CDR1 is ENHRY and CDR2 is SYGVKD. The CDR3 DNA reads TGTGCCATCAGTGATATGACCACAAGGGGTGGCTACACCTTC. Protein sequence: CAISDMTTRGGYTF.